These 11 T cell receptor beta chains share one sample of origin, sequenced in a study of naive and memory T cell subsets. An oligonucleotide containing a UMI was ligated to the 3' end of TCR cDNA. Ligated cDNA underwent four rounds of PCR with nested alpha and beta constant region primers and SP2. From the UMI-ligation and nested PCR reads, TCRdb called clonotypes with MiXCR, one entry per CDR3 protein. The sample has some 26,000 distinct CDR3 sequences; about 5.2% are singletons. The sample taken for sequencing was blood. These TCRs come from an adult in good health.

This clonotype occurred many times. The chain is built from TRBV6-6 and TRBJ1-1; no clear D. Germline CDR1 and CDR2: MNHNY and SVGAGI (reference sequence). The CDR3 length is 16 residues. The ends were cut back, 0 bases at V and 1 base at J, with 12 bases in the middle. Here the CDR3 reads CASSYSWRVGNTEAFF. The CDR3 DNA follows: TGTGCCAGCAGTTACTCTTGGAGGGTCGGGAACACTGAAGCTTTCTTT.

This clonotype was detected ten times or more. The genes are TRBV6-5 and TRBJ1-4; D call uncertain. In germline, CDR1 is MNHEY, CDR2 SVGAGI. V lost 5 bases to trimming and J lost 0 bases, with 7 bases between them. This CDR3 contains 14 residues. The CDR3 coding sequence is TGTGCCAGCAGTCAACCTGCAACTAATGAAAAACTGTTTTTT. It encodes CASSQPATNEKLFF.

This clonotype was counted at least ten times. CDR3 coding DNA: TGTGCCAGCAGCCCCTTTCGACAGCTGAACACTGAAGCTTTCTTT. Translation: CASSPFRQLNTEAFF. V gene TRBV9 combines with J gene TRBJ1-1; weak D call: TRBD1 (5 bases). V lost 4 bases to trimming and J lost 0 bases, with 13 bases between them. The CDR3 contains 15 residues. Germline V CDR1 and CDR2: SGDLS, YYNGEE.

In its sample, this clonotype was seen a few times. For the CDR3, the DNA is TGCAGTGCTAGAGAGAGGCAGGGGGCGCGGTACGAGCAGTACTTC. This codes for CSARERQGARYEQYF. The chain joins TRBV20-1 to TRBJ2-7, with 8 nucleotides matching TRBD1. Germline CDR1 DFQATT, CDR2 SNEGSKA (reference sequence). Trimming removed 0 bases from V and 4 bases from J; junction bases left unmatched: 8. This CDR3 has 15 residues.

The table lists this clonotype with many counts. V and J are TRBV4-2 and TRBJ2-5; D tentatively reads TRBD1 or TRBD2 (5 bases each). Trimming pared 4 bases from V and 5 bases from J, leaving 14 bases between. Germline CDR1 reads LGHNA; CDR2 reads YNFKEQ. The CDR3 contains 14 residues. The CDR3 DNA follows: TGTGCCAGCAGCCCAGGGACGCAAGGGGAGACCCAGTACTTC. Its protein product is CASSPGTQGETQYF.

CDR3 in amino acids: CAWSVLRGRGVNYGYTF. The CDR3 nucleotides read TGTGCCTGGAGTGTACTAAGGGGCAGGGGGGTGAACTATGGCTACACCTTC. The J gene is TRBJ1-2, the V gene TRBV30; the match to TRBD1 covers 7 bases. V shed 0 bases, J shed 2 bases, and the junction held 12 bases outside the gene matches. This CDR3 has 17 residues. Germline lookup yields CDR1 GTSNPN and CDR2 SVGIG (reference sequence). Supplemented by reference TRBV30 and TRBJ1-2, the full variable domain reads SQTIHQWPATLVQPVGSPLSLECTVEGTSNPNLYWYRQAAGRGLQLLFYSVGIGQISSEVPQNLSASRPQDRQFILSSKKLLLSDSGFYLCAWSVLRGRGVNYGYTFGSGTRLTVV.

This clonotype was observed at least ten times. The chain links TRBV15 to TRBJ1-1; D remains unclear. V lost 0 bases and J lost 6, with 8 bases in between. The CDR3 covers 13 residues. The germline gives CDR1 LNHNV, CDR2 YYDKDF (reference sequence). The CDR3, as DNA: TGTGCCACCAGCAGAGATTTATTCGCTGAAGCTTTCTTT. Protein sequence: CATSRDLFAEAFF.

This clonotype was counted at least ten times. The chain carries TRBV5-1 and TRBJ2-3; tentatively, D is TRBD2 (6 bases). Per the germline V gene, CDR1 is SGHRS and CDR2 is YFSETQ. The CDR3 is 15 residues long. The V end was cut by 4 bases, the J end by 2 bases, with 14 bases between. CDR3 DNA sequence: TGCGCCAGCAGCACCTCGGGGGACTTCACAGATACGCAGTATTTT. This gives the protein CASSTSGDFTDTQYF.

This clonotype was recorded at least ten times. The V call is TRBV7-2, the J call TRBJ1-1; the D gene is possibly TRBD1 (5 bases). CDR3 length: 15 residues. Germline lookup yields CDR1 SGHTA and CDR2 FQGNSA. V was shortened by 5 bases and J by 4 bases, with 17 bases between the two germline ends. CDR3: CASSPRVAGTTEAFF. In DNA form, the CDR3 reads TGTGCCAGCAGCCCCCGTGTCGCGGGGACCACTGAAGCTTTCTTT.

This clonotype was recorded many times. The V call is TRBV7-9, the J call TRBJ1-5, with 7 nucleotides matching TRBD1. Unmatched junction bases numbered 6, after V lost 2 bases and J lost 11 bases. The CDR3 has 13 residues. Germline lookup yields CDR1 SEHNR and CDR2 FQNEAQ (reference sequence). The CDR3 DNA reads TGTGCCAGCAGCTTAACCGAGCAGGGGGCCCAGCATTTT. This sequence encodes CASSLTEQGAQHF.

This clonotype was recorded at least ten times. The chain couples TRBV7-2 to TRBJ2-1; 10 bases match TRBD1. The CDR3 has 16 residues. Trimming cost V 0 bases and J 3 bases; bases outside gene matches: 2. Germline CDR1 is SGHTA and CDR2 is FQGNSA. The CDR3: CASSLAGTGVYNEQFF. In nucleotides, the CDR3 is TGTGCCAGCAGCTTAGCCGGGACAGGGGTCTACAATGAGCAGTTCTTC.